The entry below gives a single TCR beta chain sequence along with its context. This entry belongs to a study of blood T cell repertoires in COVID-19. Across the whole study: The United States, Italy and Spain supplied acute and convalescent COVID-19 samples. T cells, B-cell-depleted T cells, or PBMCs supplied cDNA or gDNA.

The CDR3 loop spans 15 amino acids. Germline CDR1 SEHNR, CDR2 FQNEAQ (reference sequence). The junction had 6 bases not matched to a gene; V was cut back by 5 bases and J by 6 bases. Original handling: Reference gene primers were amplified, and this amplification served to estimate nucleated cell counts. Data came from immunoSEQ multiplex PCR; TCRdb stores just in-frame clones and leaves some out. That table is the source of V, J and clone size, and D and trimming were worked out from the DNA. The profile shows fewer than 250,000 clones, over 80% of them singletons. The chain combines TRBV7-9 with TRBJ2-3; TRBD2 matches 12 bases. The receptor's source is a woman aged 55 to 70 with active or convalescent COVID-19. The specimen sequenced was peripheral blood. For the CDR3, the DNA is TGTGCCAGCAGCATTCTAGCGGGGGGGCTCGATACGCAGTATTTT. Residues: CASSILAGGLDTQYF.